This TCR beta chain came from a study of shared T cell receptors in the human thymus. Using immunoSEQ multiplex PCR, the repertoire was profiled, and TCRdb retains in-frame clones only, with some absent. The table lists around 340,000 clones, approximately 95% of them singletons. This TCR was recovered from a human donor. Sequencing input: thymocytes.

CDR3 loop: CASSLELMGPGEAFF. Here the CDR3 DNA reads TGTGCCAGCAGCTTAGAGTTGATGGGGCCAGGGGAGGCTTTCTTT. The chain has TRBV7-2 and TRBJ1-1; a possible D gene is TRBD1 (6 bases). The germline CDR1 and CDR2 sequences are SGHTA and FQGNSA. CDR3 size: 15 residues. V lost 1 base, J lost 11 bases, and 20 bases lay in between.